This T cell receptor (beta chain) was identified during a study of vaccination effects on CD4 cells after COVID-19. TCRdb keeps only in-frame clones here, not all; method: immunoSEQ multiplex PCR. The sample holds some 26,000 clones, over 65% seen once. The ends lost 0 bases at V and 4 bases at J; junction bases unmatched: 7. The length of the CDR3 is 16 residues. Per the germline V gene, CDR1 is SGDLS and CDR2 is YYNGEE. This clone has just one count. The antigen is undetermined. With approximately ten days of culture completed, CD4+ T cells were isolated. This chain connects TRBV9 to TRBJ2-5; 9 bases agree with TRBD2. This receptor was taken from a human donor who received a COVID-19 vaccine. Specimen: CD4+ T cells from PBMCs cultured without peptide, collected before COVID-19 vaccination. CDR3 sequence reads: CASSVGAAGGRETQYF. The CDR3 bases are TGTGCCAGCAGCGTAGGGGCGGCGGGAGGGCGAGAGACCCAGTACTTC.